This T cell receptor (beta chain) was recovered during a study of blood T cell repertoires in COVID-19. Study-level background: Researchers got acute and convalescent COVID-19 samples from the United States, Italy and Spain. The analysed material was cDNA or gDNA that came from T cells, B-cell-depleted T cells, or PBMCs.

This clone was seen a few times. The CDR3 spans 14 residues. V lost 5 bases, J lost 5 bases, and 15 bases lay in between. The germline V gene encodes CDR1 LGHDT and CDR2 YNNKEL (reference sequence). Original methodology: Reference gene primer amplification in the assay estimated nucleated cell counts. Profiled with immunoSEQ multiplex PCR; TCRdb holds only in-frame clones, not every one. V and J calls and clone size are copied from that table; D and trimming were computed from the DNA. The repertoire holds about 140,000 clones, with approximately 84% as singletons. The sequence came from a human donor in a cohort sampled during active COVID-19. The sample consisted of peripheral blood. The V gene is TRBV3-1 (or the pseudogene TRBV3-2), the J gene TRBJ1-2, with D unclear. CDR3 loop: CASSLTAQAYGYTF. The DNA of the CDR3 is TGTGCCAGCAGCTTAACTGCCCAGGCGTATGGCTACACCTTC.